Below, 18 T cell receptor beta chains from the same sample are listed, as sequenced in a study of CD8+CD57+ T cells in acquired aplastic anemia. Genomic DNA acted as the template from which TCR beta VDJ combination and CDR3 sequence profiling were carried out. TCRdb ran MiXCR on the reads and lists one entry per CDR3 protein. The sample yields about 210,000 distinct CDR3 sequences, roughly 35% seen once. The sequencing sample was made of sorted CD4+, CD8+, or CD8+CD57+ T cells (not recorded which) from PBMCs. These TCRs come from a human donor in good health, serving as a control.

This clonotype was detected many times. V usage is TRBV7-3 and J usage is TRBJ2-1; 13 bases are a match to TRBD2. Germline V gene sequence: CDR1 SGHTA, CDR2 FQGTGA. Unmatched junction bases numbered 3, after V lost 5 bases and J lost 5 bases. This CDR3 contains 15 residues. The CDR3 coding sequence is TGTGCCAGCAGCACACTAGCGGGGGGGAACAATGAGCAGTTCTTC. Its translation: CASSTLAGGNNEQFF.

This chain joins TRBV25-1 and TRBJ1-6; D is possibly TRBD1 (5 bases). Deletions cut 6 bases from V and 3 bases from J, with 12 bases between. The CDR3 extends over 15 amino acids. Germline V gene data show CDR1 as MGHDK and CDR2 as SYGVNS. The DNA of the CDR3 is TGTGCCAGCAGCGACGGGGGGAACTATAATTCACCCCTCCACTTT. Protein sequence: CASSDGGNYNSPLHF.

This clonotype was found a few times. The CDR3 is CATSDPLRSSTDTQYF. The DNA of the CDR3 is TGTGCCACCAGTGACCCACTTCGCTCTAGCACAGATACGCAGTATTTT. The chain joins TRBV24-1 to TRBJ2-3; D remains ambiguous. CDR1 and CDR2 from the germline V gene are KGHDR and SFDVKD. The CDR3 extends over 16 amino acids. Trimming took off 4 bases at V and 0 bases at J, with 13 bases between the two ends.

Details on this clonotype: A much larger clone differs from this one at a single base, so this may be a read error. This CDR3 is missing its conserved last phenylalanine or tryptophan, likely due to a read error. Because the CDR3's place on the DNA is in doubt, the DNA is left out and the CDR3 is given as listed by TCRdb. The gene calls are TRBV20-1 and TRBJ2-1; no DNA check was done on the table's D call, TRBD2. Per the germline V gene, CDR1 is DFQATT and CDR2 is SNEGSKA (reference sequence). The CDR3 is 13 amino acids in total, end residues counted. CDR3 loop: CSARAPALAGLFV.

This clonotype has only a few counts. The chain combines TRBV29-1 with TRBJ1-1; D may be TRBD1 (5 bases). Germline CDR1 reads SQVTM; CDR2 reads ANQGSEA. V was pared by 8 bases and J by 7 bases, with 17 bases between. The CDR3 contains 12 residues. The CDR3 is CSHSWDGSEAFF. CDR3 in DNA: TGCAGCCACTCTTGGGACGGCAGTGAAGCTTTCTTT.

The chain recombines TRBV7-8 with TRBJ1-5; unclear D gene. Deletions cut 5 bases from V and 0 bases from J, with 8 bases between. Germline CDR1 and CDR2: SGHVS and FQNEAQ. This CDR3 contains 14 residues. The CDR3 DNA reads TGTGCCAGCAGCGAGGGAGATAGCAATCAGCCCCAGCATTTT. Protein sequence: CASSEGDSNQPQHF. Full variable domain (outside the CDR3, taken from reference TRBV7-8 and TRBJ1-5): GAGVSQSPRYKVAKRGQDVALRCDPISGHVSLFWYQQALGQGPEFLTYFQNEAQLDKSGLPSDRFFAERPEGSVSTLKIQRTQQEDSAVYLCASSEGDSNQPQHFGDGTRLSIL.

The chain employs TRBV20-1 and TRBJ2-3; D tentatively fits TRBD1 or TRBD2 (5 bases each). The germline gives CDR1 DFQATT, CDR2 SNEGSKA (reference sequence). V lost 2 bases to trimming and J lost 0 bases, with 21 bases between them. The CDR3 loop spans 18 amino acids. CDR3 sequence reads: CSARKGVGRDLSTDTQYF. DNA of the CDR3: TGCAGTGCTAGAAAAGGGGTTGGCAGGGACCTTAGCACAGATACGCAGTATTTT.

This clonotype came up a few times. This chain joins TRBV10-3 and TRBJ1-1; the D is unclear. V was trimmed by 10 bases and J by 6 bases, leaving 21 bases between them. The CDR3 has 14 residues. The V gene's germline CDR1 is ENHRY and CDR2 SYGVKD. Here the CDR3 reads CASRRPEGGSEAFF. CDR3 nucleotide sequence: TGTGCCAGCAGACGACCGGAGGGAGGATCTGAAGCTTTCTTT.

This clonotype was found a few times. The conserved phenylalanine or tryptophan normally closing the CDR3 is absent here, so this likely arose from a read error. The chain employs TRBV7-2 and TRBJ1-2; TRBD1 might be the D (5 bases). Between the trimmed V and J ends, which lost 5 bases and 0 bases, there was a span of 16 bases. CDR1 is SGHTA and CDR2 is FQGNSA in the germline V gene. The CDR3 covers 16 residues. CDR3 protein: CASSPSADRANYGYTL. DNA of the CDR3: TGTGCCAGCAGCCCTAGCGCCGACAGAGCTAACTATGGCTACACCCTC.

J is TRBJ2-3 and V is TRBV5-1, with D possibly being TRBD2 (6 bases). CDR1 is SGHRS and CDR2 is YFSETQ in the germline V gene. CDR3 size: 14 residues. V dropped 4 bases and J dropped 6 bases, with 15 bases sitting between them. The CDR3 protein is CASSLRDSHDTQYF. CDR3 coding DNA: TGCGCCAGCAGCCTCCGGGACTCGCATGATACGCAGTATTTT. The whole variable domain, filled in from reference TRBV5-1 and TRBJ2-3, reads KAGVTQTPRYLIKTRGQQVTLSCSPISGHRSVSWYQQTPGQGLQFLFEYFSETQRNKGNFPGRFSGRQFSNSRSEMNVSTLELGDSALYLCASSLRDSHDTQYFGPGTRLTVL.

Ten or more counts support this clonotype. The V call is TRBV29-1, the J call TRBJ1-2; TRBD1 might be the D (6 bases). CDR1 and CDR2 from the germline V gene are SQVTM and ANQGSEA. V gave up 0 bases and J gave up 4 bases, with 15 bases separating them. The CDR3 extends over 15 amino acids. CDR3 sequence: CSVEDVGRGVYGYTF. In DNA form, the CDR3 reads TGCAGCGTTGAAGATGTGGGCAGGGGAGTCTATGGCTACACCTTC.

This clonotype has just a few counts. CDR3 region: CASSAQQGSSEAFF. CDR3 DNA: TGCGCCAGCAGCGCCCAACAGGGAAGCTCTGAAGCTTTCTTT. The chain recombines TRBV5-1 with TRBJ1-1, with D maybe TRBD1 (6 bases). In germline, CDR1 is SGHRS, CDR2 YFSETQ. V lost 4 bases and J 6 bases, leaving 16 bases between the germline ends. This CDR3 has 14 amino acids.

In regard to this clonotype: One junction end does not reproduce the germline sequence, and a read error may be involved. The rearrangement uses TRBV11-1 and TRBJ1-1; no clear D gene. The CDR3 has 13 residues. Germline V lookup: CDR1 SGHAT, CDR2 FQDESV (reference sequence). The CDR3 region is CASSLLANTEASF. The CDR3 DNA follows: TGTGCCAGCAGCTTGTTAGCCAACACTGAAGCTTCCTTT.

In this sample, this clonotype turned up a few times. The V and J genes are TRBV2 and TRBJ2-7, with a possible D match to TRBD1 (7 bases). This CDR3 is built from 14 residues. In germline, CDR1 is SNHLY, CDR2 FYNNEI. V was trimmed by 5 bases and J by 3 bases, leaving 14 bases between them. The CDR3 reads CASSRGTDYYEQYF. The DNA for the CDR3 is TGTGCCAGCAGTCGGGGGACAGATTACTACGAGCAGTACTTC.

Only a few counts were recorded for this clonotype. This chain uses TRBV11-2 with TRBJ2-3; possibly TRBD1 or TRBD2 for D (5 bases each). Germline CDR1 is SGHAT and CDR2 is FQNNGV. V lost 5 bases and J lost 0, with 12 bases in between. This CDR3 is built from 15 residues. In DNA, the CDR3 is TGTGCCAGCAGCCGGGACGGTTTCAGCACAGATACGCAGTATTTT. It specifies CASSRDGFSTDTQYF.

This chain uses TRBV2 with TRBJ2-7; TRBD1 or TRBD2 may be the D gene (5 bases each). Germline CDR1 is SNHLY and CDR2 is FYNNEI. Trimming shortened V by 6 bases and J by 5 bases, and 8 bases separated the two germline ends. There are 11 residues in the CDR3. The CDR3 loop reads CASRGRHEQYF. CDR3 coding DNA: TGTGCCAGCAGGGGACGCCACGAGCAGTACTTC.

V and J are TRBV2 and TRBJ1-2; TRBD1 agrees at 7 bases. J was trimmed by 5 bases and V by 6 bases; bases with no gene match: 3. The CDR3 runs to 12 residues. Germline V gene data show CDR1 as SNHLY and CDR2 as FYNNEI. The CDR3 here is CASRTDRYGYTF. In DNA, the CDR3 is TGTGCCAGCAGGACGGACAGGTATGGCTACACCTTC.

The sample holds many counts of this clonotype. The chain is built from TRBV2 and TRBJ2-7; D call uncertain. The V end lost 3 bases, the J end lost 3 bases, and 18 bases lay between the germline ends. The CDR3 totals 16 residues. CDR1 SNHLY and CDR2 FYNNEI come from the germline V gene. This CDR3 is CASSDLGLEERYEQYF. CDR3 nucleotide sequence: TGTGCCAGCAGTGATTTAGGGCTAGAAGAGCGCTACGAGCAGTACTTC.